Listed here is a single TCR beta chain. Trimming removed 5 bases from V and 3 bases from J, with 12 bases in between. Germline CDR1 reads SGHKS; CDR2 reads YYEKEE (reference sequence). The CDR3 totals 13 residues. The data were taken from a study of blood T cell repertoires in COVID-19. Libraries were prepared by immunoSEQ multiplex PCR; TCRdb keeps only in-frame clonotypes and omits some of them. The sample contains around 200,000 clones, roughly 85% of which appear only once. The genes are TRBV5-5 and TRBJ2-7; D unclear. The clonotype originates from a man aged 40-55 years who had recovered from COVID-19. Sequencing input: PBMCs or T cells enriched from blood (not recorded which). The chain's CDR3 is CASSPQSLYEQYF. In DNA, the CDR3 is TGTGCCAGCAGTCCTCAGTCGCTCTACGAGCAGTACTTC.